This TCR beta chain comes out of a study of Graves' ophthalmopathy and Graves' hyperthyroidism. V was clipped by 2 bases and J by 6 bases, with 11 bases between them. Germline CDR1 DFQATT, CDR2 SNEGSKA (reference sequence). The CDR3 extends over 12 amino acids. Using RNA transcripts, the TCR beta CDR3 regions were amplified. HTBI primers primed a first-round RT-PCR, and a second-round multiplex PCR followed. TCRdb analysed the multiplex PCR reads with MiXCR anew, one entry per CDR3 protein. The sample lists about 390,000 distinct CDR3 sequences; over 15% were seen once. This clonotype was counted at least ten times.

The chain recombines TRBV20-1 with TRBJ2-7, with unresolved D. Specimen: peripheral blood. This receptor was obtained from a woman aged 18 to 35 with stable Graves' hyperthyroidism. The CDR3 loop is CSARQAVAEQYF. The CDR3, as DNA: TGCAGTGCTAGACAGGCCGTCGCCGAGCAGTACTTC.